This T cell receptor beta chain was sequenced in a study of T cells after yellow fever vaccination. Study outcomes and limitations: Most clones from primary vaccination resurfaced after the booster (under 97% CD4, 88% CD8).

This CDR3 has 14 residues. Germline CDR1 reads SGHNT; CDR2 reads YYREEE (reference sequence). The V and J ends lost 0 bases and 2 bases respectively, with 9 bases between them. In its sample, this clonotype was seen a few times. Its target is unknown. Each CDR3 protein gets one entry after TCRdb re-called the 5' RACE reads with MiXCR. In the table there are just under 600,000 distinct CDR3 sequences, roughly 13% of which are singletons. The TCR comes from a man aged 25 to 45 who received the YFV17D yellow fever vaccine. The sample was PBMCs, taken on the day of the yellow fever booster vaccination. This chain connects TRBV5-4 to TRBJ2-7, with D possibly TRBD1 on 6 matching bases. The CDR3, as DNA: TGTGCCAGCAGCTTGGACCAGGGGACCTACGAGCAGTACTTC. This gives the protein CASSLDQGTYEQYF. Full variable domain (rest looked up from reference TRBV5-4 and TRBJ2-7): ETGVTQSPTHLIKTRGQQVTLRCSSQSGHNTVSWYQQALGQGPQFIFQYYREEENGRGNFPPRFSGLQFPNYSSELNVNALELDDSALYLCASSLDQGTYEQYFGPGTRLTVT.